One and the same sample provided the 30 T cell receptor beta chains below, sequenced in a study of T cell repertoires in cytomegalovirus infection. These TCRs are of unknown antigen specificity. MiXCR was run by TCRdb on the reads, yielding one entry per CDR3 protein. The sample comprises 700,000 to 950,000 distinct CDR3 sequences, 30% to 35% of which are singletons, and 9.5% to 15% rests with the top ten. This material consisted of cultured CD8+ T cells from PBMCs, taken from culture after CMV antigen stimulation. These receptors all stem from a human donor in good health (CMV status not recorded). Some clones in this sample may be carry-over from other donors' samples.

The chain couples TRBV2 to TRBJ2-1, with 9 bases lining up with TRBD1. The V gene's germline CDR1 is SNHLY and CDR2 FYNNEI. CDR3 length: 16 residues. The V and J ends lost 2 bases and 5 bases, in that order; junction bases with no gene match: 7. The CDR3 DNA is TGTGCCAGCAGTGAACGAAACAGGGGGCGAGACAATGAGCAGTTCTTC. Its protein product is CASSERNRGRDNEQFF.

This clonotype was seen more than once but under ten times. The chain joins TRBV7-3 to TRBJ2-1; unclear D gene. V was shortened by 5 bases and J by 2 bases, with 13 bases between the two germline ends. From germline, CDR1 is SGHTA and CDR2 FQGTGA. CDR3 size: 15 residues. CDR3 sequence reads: CASSPQVNAYNEQFF. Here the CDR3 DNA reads TGTGCCAGCAGCCCCCAGGTAAATGCCTACAATGAGCAGTTCTTC.

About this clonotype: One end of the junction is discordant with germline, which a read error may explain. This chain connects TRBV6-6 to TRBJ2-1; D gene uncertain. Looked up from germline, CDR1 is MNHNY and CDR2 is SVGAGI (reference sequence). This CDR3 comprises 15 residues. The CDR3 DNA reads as TGTGCCAACAGTTACTTTCAAGGCCCCAAGCATGAGCAGTTCTTC. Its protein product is CANSYFQGPKHEQFF.

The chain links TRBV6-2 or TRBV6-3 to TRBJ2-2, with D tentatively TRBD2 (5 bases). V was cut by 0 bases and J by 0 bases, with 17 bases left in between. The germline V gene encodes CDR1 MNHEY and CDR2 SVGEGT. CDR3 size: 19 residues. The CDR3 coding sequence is TGTGCCAGCAGTTACTCGGCGTCCGGGGTCGGACCGAACACCGGGGAGCTGTTTTTT. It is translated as CASSYSASGVGPNTGELFF.

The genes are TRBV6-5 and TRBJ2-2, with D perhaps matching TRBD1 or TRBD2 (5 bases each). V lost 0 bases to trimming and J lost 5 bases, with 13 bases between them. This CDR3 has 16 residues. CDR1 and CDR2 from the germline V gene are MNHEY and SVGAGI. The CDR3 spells CASSYSKGSGTGELFF. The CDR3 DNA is TGTGCCAGCAGTTACTCGAAGGGGAGTGGGACCGGGGAGCTGTTTTTT.

CDR3 nucleotide sequence: TGTGCCAGCAGCAGGGACGCCTCCTACGAGCAGTACGTC. This sequence encodes CASSRDASYEQYV. The V call is TRBV5-4, the J call TRBJ2-7; the D gene could be TRBD1 or TRBD2 (5 bases each). The germline CDR1 and CDR2 sequences are SGHNT and YYREEE (reference sequence). Trimming stripped 4 bases from V and 0 bases from J, with 8 bases between. CDR3 length equals 13 residues.

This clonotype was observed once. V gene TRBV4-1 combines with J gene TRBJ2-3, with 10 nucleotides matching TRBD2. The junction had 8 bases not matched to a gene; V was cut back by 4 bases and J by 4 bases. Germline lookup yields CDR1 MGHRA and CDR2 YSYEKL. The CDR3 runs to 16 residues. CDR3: CASSLDPSGGPDTQYF. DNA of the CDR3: TGCGCCAGCAGCCTCGATCCTAGCGGGGGTCCAGATACGCAGTATTTT.

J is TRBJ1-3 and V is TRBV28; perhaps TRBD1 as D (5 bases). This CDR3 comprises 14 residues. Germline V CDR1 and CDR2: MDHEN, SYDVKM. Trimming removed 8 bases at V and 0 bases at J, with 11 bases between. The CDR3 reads CASSGGNSGNTIYF. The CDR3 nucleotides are TGTGCCAGCTCGGGGGGGAACTCTGGAAACACCATATATTTT.

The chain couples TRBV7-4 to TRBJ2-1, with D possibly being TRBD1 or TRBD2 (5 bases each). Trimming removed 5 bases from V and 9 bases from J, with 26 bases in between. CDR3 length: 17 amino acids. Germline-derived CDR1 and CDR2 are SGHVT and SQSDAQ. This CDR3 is CASSPRYEWGISVEQFF. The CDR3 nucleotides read TGTGCCAGCAGCCCAAGGTACGAGTGGGGGATATCGGTTGAGCAGTTCTTC.

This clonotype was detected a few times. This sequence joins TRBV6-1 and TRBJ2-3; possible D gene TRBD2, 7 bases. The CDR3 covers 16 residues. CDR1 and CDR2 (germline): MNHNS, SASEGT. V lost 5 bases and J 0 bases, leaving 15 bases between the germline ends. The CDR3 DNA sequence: TGTGCCAGCAGTCGATGGGGGGGGGCCAGCACAGATACGCAGTATTTT. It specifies CASSRWGGASTDTQYF.

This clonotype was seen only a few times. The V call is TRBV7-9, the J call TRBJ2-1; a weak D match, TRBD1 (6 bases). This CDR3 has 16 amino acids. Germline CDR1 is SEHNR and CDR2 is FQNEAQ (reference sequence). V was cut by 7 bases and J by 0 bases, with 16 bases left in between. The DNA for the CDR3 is TGTGCCAGCATCGGTTCAGGGGAAAGCTCCTACAATGAGCAGTTCTTC. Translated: CASIGSGESSYNEQFF.

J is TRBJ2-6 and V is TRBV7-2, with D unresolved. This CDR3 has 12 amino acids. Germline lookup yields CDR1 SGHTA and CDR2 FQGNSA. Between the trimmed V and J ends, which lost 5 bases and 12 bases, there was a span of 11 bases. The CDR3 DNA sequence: TGTGCCAGCAGCCCTTCCCCCCGCGTCCTGACTTTC. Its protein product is CASSPSPRVLTF.

The CDR3 is CAISGDRSTEAFF. The CDR3 DNA sequence: TGTGCCATCAGTGGGGACCGCTCTACTGAAGCTTTCTTT. This chain links TRBV10-3 with TRBJ1-1, with D possibly being TRBD1 (5 bases). CDR1 is ENHRY, CDR2 SYGVKD, per germline. The V end lost 4 bases, the J end lost 5 bases, and 11 bases lay between the germline ends. The length of the CDR3 is 13 residues.

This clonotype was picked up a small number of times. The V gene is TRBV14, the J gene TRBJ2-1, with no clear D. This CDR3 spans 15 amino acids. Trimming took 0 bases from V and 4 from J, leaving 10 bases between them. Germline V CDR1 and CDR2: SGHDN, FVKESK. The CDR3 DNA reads TGTGCCAGCAGCCAAGATCTTTCGGGTTACAATGAGCAGTTCTTC. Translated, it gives CASSQDLSGYNEQFF.

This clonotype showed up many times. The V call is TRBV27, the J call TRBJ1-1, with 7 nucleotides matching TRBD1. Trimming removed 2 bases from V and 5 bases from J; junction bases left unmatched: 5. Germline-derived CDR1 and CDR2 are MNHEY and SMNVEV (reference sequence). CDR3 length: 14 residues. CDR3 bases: TGTGCCAGCAGTTTAAGAGGGGGCCTTACTGAAGCTTTCTTT. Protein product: CASSLRGGLTEAFF.

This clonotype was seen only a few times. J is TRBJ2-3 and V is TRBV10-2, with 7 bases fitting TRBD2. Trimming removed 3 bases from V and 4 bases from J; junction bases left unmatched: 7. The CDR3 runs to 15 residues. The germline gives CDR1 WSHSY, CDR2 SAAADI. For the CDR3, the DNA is TGCGCCAGCAGTGATGCGGGGGAAGAGTCAGATACGCAGTATTTT. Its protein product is CASSDAGEESDTQYF.

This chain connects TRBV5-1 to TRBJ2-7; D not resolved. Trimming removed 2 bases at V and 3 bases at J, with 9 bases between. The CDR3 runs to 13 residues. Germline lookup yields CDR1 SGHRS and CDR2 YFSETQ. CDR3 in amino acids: CASSFGELYEQYF. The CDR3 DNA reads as TGCGCCAGCAGCTTCGGTGAACTCTACGAGCAGTACTTC.

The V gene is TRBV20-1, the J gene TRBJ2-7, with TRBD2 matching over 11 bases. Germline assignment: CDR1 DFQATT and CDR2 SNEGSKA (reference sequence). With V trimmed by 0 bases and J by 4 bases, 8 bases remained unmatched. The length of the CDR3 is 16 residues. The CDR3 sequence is CSARDTPGTSGYEQYF. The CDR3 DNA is TGCAGTGCTAGAGATACTCCCGGGACTAGCGGATACGAGCAGTACTTC.

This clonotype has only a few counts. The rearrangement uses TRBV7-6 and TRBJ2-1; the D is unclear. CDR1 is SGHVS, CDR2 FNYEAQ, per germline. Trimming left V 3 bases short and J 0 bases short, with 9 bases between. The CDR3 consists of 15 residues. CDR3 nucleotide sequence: TGTGCCAGCAGCTTTTACGGAAGCTCCTACAATGAGCAGTTCTTC. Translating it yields CASSFYGSSYNEQFF.

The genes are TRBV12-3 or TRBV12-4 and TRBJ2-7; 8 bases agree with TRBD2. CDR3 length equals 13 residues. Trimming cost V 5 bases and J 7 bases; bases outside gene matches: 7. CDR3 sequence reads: CASSEVGGGEQYV. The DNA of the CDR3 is TGTGCCAGCAGTGAAGTCGGGGGGGGGGAGCAGTACGTC.

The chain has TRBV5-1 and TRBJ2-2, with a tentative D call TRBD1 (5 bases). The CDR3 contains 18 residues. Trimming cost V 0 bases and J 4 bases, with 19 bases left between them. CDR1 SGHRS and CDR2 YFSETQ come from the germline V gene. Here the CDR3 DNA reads TGCGCCAGCAGCTTGGTTGGACATCCCGATAAGTTCACCGGGGAGCTGTTTTTT. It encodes CASSLVGHPDKFTGELFF.

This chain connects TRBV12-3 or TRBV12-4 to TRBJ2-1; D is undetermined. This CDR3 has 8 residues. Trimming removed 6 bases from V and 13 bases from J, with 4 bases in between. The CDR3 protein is CASRSQFF. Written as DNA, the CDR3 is TGTGCCAGCAGGTCCCAGTTCTTC.

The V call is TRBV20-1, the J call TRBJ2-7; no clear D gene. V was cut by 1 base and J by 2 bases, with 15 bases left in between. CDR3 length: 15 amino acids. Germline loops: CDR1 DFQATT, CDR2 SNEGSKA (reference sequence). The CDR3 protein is CSARVVGSVTYEQYF. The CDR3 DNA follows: TGCAGTGCTAGAGTTGTGGGATCAGTAACCTACGAGCAGTACTTC.

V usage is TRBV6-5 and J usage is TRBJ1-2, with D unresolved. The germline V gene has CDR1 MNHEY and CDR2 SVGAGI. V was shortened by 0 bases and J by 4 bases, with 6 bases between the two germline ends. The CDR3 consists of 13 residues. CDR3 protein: CASSYSDVYGYTF. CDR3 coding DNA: TGTGCCAGCAGTTACTCGGATGTCTATGGCTACACCTTC.

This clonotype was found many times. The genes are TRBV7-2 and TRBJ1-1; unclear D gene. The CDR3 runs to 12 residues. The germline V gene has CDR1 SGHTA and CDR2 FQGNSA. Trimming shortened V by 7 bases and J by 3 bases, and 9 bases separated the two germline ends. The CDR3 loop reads CASTLGYTEAFF. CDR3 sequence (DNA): TGTGCCAGCACCCTTGGGTACACTGAAGCTTTCTTT.

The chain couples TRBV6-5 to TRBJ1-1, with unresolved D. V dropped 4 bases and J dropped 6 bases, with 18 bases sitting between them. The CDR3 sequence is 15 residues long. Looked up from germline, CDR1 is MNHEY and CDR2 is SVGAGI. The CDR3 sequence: CASSWGLGRGAEAFF. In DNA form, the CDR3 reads TGTGCCAGCAGTTGGGGTTTAGGACGAGGTGCTGAAGCTTTCTTT.

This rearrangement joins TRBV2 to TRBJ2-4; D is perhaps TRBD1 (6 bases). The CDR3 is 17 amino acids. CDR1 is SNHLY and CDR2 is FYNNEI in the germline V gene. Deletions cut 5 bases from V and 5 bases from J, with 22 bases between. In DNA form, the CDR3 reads TGTGCCAGCAGTCTAGACAGGCGCGTAAGGTTTGAAAACATTCAGTACTTC. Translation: CASSLDRRVRFENIQYF.

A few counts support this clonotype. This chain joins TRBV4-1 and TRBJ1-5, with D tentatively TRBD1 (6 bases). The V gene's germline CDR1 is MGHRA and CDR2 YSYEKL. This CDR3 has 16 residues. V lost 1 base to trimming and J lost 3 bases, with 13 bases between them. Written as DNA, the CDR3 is TGCGCCAGCAGCCAAGTAAAGGACAGCCCCAATCAGCCCCAGCATTTT. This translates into CASSQVKDSPNQPQHF.

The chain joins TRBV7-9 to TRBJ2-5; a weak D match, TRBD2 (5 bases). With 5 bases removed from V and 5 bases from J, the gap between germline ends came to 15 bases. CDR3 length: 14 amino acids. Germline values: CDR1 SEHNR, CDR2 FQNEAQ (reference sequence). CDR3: CASSRTGSRETQYF. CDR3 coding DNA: TGTGCCAGCAGCCGTACGGGGTCGAGGGAGACCCAGTACTTC.

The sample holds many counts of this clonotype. CDR3 region: CASSPAPTSDPRGEQFF. For the CDR3, the DNA is TGTGCCAGCAGTCCGGCCCCAACAAGTGACCCTAGGGGTGAGCAGTTCTTC. The rearrangement joins TRBV6-1 to TRBJ2-1, with D maybe TRBD1 (5 bases). Trimming took off 5 bases at V and 9 bases at J, with 26 bases between the two ends. The CDR3 covers 17 residues. CDR1 MNHNS and CDR2 SASEGT come from the germline V gene.